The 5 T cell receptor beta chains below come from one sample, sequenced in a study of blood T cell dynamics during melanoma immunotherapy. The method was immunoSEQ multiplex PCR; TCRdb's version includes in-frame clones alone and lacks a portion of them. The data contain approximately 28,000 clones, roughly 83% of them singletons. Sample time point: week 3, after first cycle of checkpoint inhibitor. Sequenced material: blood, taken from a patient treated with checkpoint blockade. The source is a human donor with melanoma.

The CDR3 here is CASSSLAGKFNEQFF. In DNA, the CDR3 is TGTGCCAGCAGCTCCTTAGCGGGGAAGTTCAATGAGCAGTTCTTC. This chain connects TRBV7-2 to TRBJ2-1, with 8 bases aligning to TRBD2. This CDR3 has 15 residues. Germline-derived CDR1 and CDR2 are SGHTA and FQGNSA. Trimming cost V 4 bases and J 6 bases; bases outside gene matches: 8.

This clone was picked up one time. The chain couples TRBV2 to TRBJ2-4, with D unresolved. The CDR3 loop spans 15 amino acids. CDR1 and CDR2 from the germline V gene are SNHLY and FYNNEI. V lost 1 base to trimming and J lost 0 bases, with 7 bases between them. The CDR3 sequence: CASSEGVLAKNIQYF. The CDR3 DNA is TGTGCCAGCAGTGAAGGCGTACTAGCCAAAAACATTCAGTACTTC.

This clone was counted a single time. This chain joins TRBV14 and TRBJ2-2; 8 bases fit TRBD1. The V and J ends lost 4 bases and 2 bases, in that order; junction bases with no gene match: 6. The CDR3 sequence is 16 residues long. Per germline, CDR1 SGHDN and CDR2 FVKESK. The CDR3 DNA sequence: TGTGCCAGCAGCCGGAAGACAGGGGCAAACACCGGGGAGCTGTTTTTT. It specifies CASSRKTGANTGELFF.

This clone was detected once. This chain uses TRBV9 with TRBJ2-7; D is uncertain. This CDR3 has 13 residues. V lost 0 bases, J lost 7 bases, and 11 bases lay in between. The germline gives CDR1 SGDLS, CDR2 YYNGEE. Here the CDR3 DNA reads TGTGCCAGCAGCGTAGACCCGACTCGGGAGCAGTACTTC. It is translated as CASSVDPTREQYF.

The CDR3 loop is CASSFAGQGATQYF. The CDR3 DNA is TGTGCCAGCAGTTTCGCGGGACAGGGCGCGACCCAGTACTTC. The genes are TRBV27 and TRBJ2-5; 9 bases match TRBD1. With 3 bases clipped from V and 7 bases from J, the junction kept 6 bases outside the gene matches. Germline assignment: CDR1 MNHEY and CDR2 SMNVEV (reference sequence). The CDR3 extends over 14 amino acids.